This T cell receptor (beta chain) appears in the sequencing data of a study of monozygotic twins with inflammatory bowel disease (dated by TCRdb to the late 2010s). For the study in its entirety: The full study comprised around 28 monozygotic twin pairs: nine German pairs (four IBD-concordant, five IBD-discordant) and 19 IBD-discordant Danish pairs. Disease-associated traits were sought mainly through comparisons between IBD patients and their genetically identical healthy co-twins within discordant pairs. Each individual had, on average, about 151 000 unique TCRalpha sequences and 181 000 unique TCRbeta sequences available for analysis. The full study reports these points: Fewer clonotypes were shared with other individuals by IBD patients than by healthy twins, most markedly in patients showing signs of disease activity. Repertoire similarity did not differ between concordant and discordant twins, which could be due to limited statistical power. Measured by the inverse Simpson index, TCRbeta repertoire diversity was lower in IBD patients than in their healthy co-twins. Because patients were on differing immunosuppressive treatments, the repertoires may have picked up extra background noise and inter-individual variability. Distinction between different T cell subtypes could not be achieved in the analysis. No single strong signal or clonotype linked to IBD turned up in the results, so the idea that one exists was not supported.

Comments on this clonotype: Its antigen remains undetermined.

Receptor amplification or capture employed 5' RACE. The input for every TCR library was around 3.5 ug of total RNA. For each sample, cDNA synthesis was carried out in eight separate reactions using SMARTScribe reverse transcriptase. During cDNA synthesis, template switching was used to introduce unique molecular identifiers that contained a 6-nucleotide sample barcode. TCRalpha and TCRbeta cDNA was amplified in two nested PCRs of approximately 16 and 10 cycles, and bead purification was carried out after each PCR. Before amplification, the cDNA was treated with uracil DNA-glycosylase and purified using the QIAquick PCR purification kit. In the second PCR, Illumina TruSeq-compatible adapters and sample-specific barcodes were added. TapeStation and Qubit were used to check library quality and concentration, and about 4.5 ng of each library was pooled. Sequencing of pooled libraries was carried out on an Illumina HiSeq2500 single-index Rapid Run using 2 x 100 bp reads and custom sequencing primers. The published analysis was carried out like this. MiGEC version 1.2.6 was used for UMI-based consensus assembly, which corrected PCR and sequencing errors. V(D)J alignment, clonotype assembly and CDR3 extraction were performed with MiXCR version 2.1.1. Normalisation of gene usage, clonotype sharing and MAIT/NKT TCR abundance was achieved by analysing the top 1000, 10 000 and 20 000 clonotypes per sample. After downsampling to 27 000 UMIs, diversity was calculated as the inverse Simpson index using the vegan R package. Paired Mann-Whitney U tests were applied to discordant twin pairs, and Benjamini-Hochberg correction was used for multiple testing. Each entry corresponds to one CDR3 protein sequence from reads that TCRdb reprocessed, and DNA is not given. The V and J calls and clone size come from TCRdb's table, not from the authors' own analysis. The sample's clone listing holds roughly 320,000 distinct CDR3 sequences. Together, the top ten hold roughly 5.3% of the sample.

From each donor, a roughly 2.7 ml peripheral blood sample was collected into PAXgene tubes and kept at -80 degrees C. Without any T cell sorting, total RNA was extracted from whole blood using the PAXgene blood miRNA kit on an automated QIAcube. Deep TCRalpha and TCRbeta repertoire profiling with unique molecular barcoding was performed on peripheral blood of monozygotic twin pairs concordant or discordant for inflammatory bowel disease. Smoking habits were recorded for all twin pairs, with individuals classified as current, former or never smokers. The germline V gene (reference sequence) sets CDR1 to SGHNT and CDR2 to YYREEE. The CDR3 measures 15 amino acids from cysteine to phenylalanine. No DNA sequence was recorded.

The specimen sequenced was blood. The sequence is built from TRBV5-4 and TRBJ2-7. The receptor comes from a human donor with ulcerative colitis or Crohn's disease, or a healthy co-twin of an affected twin (not recorded which). The CDR3 loop reads CASSRGKGSSYEQYF.